This entry lists 22 T cell receptor beta chains sequenced from one sample in a study of blood T cell repertoires in COVID-19. Measured with immunoSEQ multiplex PCR; TCRdb has only the in-frame clones, and not every one. The data show 300,000 to 450,000 clones, with roughly 90% seen just once and over 3.5% held by the top ten. What was sequenced was peripheral blood. These TCRs come from an older woman with COVID-19, enrolled during active disease.

This clone has just one count. J is TRBJ1-5 and V is TRBV19, with TRBD1 matching over 9 bases. The CDR3 is 16 amino acids. The J segment lost 6 bases and the V segment lost 5 bases, leaving 11 bases of the junction unmatched. CDR1 is LNHDA, CDR2 SQIVND, per germline (reference sequence). The CDR3 region is CASSVQNRGPGQPQHF. The CDR3 bases are TGTGCCAGTAGTGTACAGAACAGGGGGCCAGGTCAGCCCCAGCATTTT.

This chain uses TRBV3-1 (or the pseudogene TRBV3-2) with TRBJ2-7; D perhaps matches TRBD1 (6 bases). The CDR3 has 14 amino acids. Per the germline V gene, CDR1 is LGHDT and CDR2 is YNNKEL (reference sequence). Trimming cost V 4 bases and J 3 bases, with 13 bases left between them. CDR3 sequence reads: CASSPVRDNYEQYF. Here the CDR3 DNA reads TGTGCCAGCAGCCCCGTCCGGGACAACTACGAGCAGTACTTC.

The chain combines TRBV11-2 with TRBJ1-3, with D possibly being TRBD1 (6 bases). Germline V gene sequence: CDR1 SGHAT, CDR2 FQNNGV. There are 15 residues in the CDR3. Between the trimmed V and J ends, which lost 0 bases and 9 bases, there was a span of 15 bases. The CDR3 DNA sequence: TGTGCCAGCAGCTTAGAAGGGGGTTACGCAGCCACCATATATTTT. Translating it yields CASSLEGGYAATIYF.

This chain connects TRBV4-2 to TRBJ2-2; 8 bases fit TRBD2. The CDR3 extends over 18 amino acids. V shed 0 bases, J shed 6 bases, and the junction held 12 bases outside the gene matches. Germline V gives CDR1 LGHNA, CDR2 YNFKEQ. CDR3 DNA sequence: TGTGCCAGCAGCCAAGAGGGTTATCGGGGGGGGCCCCCCGGGGAGCTGTTTTTT. It is translated as CASSQEGYRGGPPGELFF.

The genes are TRBV5-1 and TRBJ2-7; TRBD1 matches at 9 bases. Trimming removed 5 bases from V and 4 bases from J; junction bases left unmatched: 4. The CDR3 totals 13 residues. Germline V gene data show CDR1 as SGHRS and CDR2 as YFSETQ. In nucleotides, the CDR3 is TGCGCCAGCAGTAGGACAGGGGAATACGAGCAGTACTTC. Amino acid sequence: CASSRTGEYEQYF. The full variable domain, with the rest looked up from reference TRBV5-1 and TRBJ2-7, is KAGVTQTPRYLIKTRGQQVTLSCSPISGHRSVSWYQQTPGQGLQFLFEYFSETQRNKGNFPGRFSGRQFSNSRSEMNVSTLELGDSALYLCASSRTGEYEQYFGPGTRLTVT.

V usage is TRBV10-3 and J usage is TRBJ1-2; 7 bases align to TRBD1. J gave up 6 bases and V 10 bases, and 5 bases lay outside the gene matches. The CDR3 consists of 11 residues. Germline assignment: CDR1 ENHRY and CDR2 SYGVKD. CDR3 sequence: CATTGVHGYTF. CDR3 DNA: TGTGCCACTACAGGGGTCCATGGCTACACCTTC.

The chain uses TRBV11-2 and TRBJ2-7; the match to TRBD2 covers 9 bases. The V and J ends lost 7 bases and 3 bases, in that order; junction bases with no gene match: 10. The CDR3 covers 15 residues. In germline, CDR1 is SGHAT, CDR2 FQNNGV. CDR3 region: CASTKEAGGNYEQYF. The CDR3 DNA reads as TGTGCCAGCACCAAGGAGGCGGGGGGGAACTACGAGCAGTACTTC.

This rearrangement joins TRBV19 to TRBJ1-3; D gene uncertain. Germline V CDR1 and CDR2: LNHDA, SQIVND (reference sequence). This CDR3 region has 15 residues. V shed 3 bases and J shed 0 bases, with 9 bases lying between them. The CDR3 region has the DNA TGTGCCAGTAGTATGGCGGGAAACTCTGGAAACACCATATATTTT. Protein sequence: CASSMAGNSGNTIYF.

The chain is built from TRBV7-3 and TRBJ2-1, with D uncertain. CDR1 is SGHTA and CDR2 is FQGTGA in the germline V gene. The ends were cut back, 1 base at V and 0 bases at J, with 7 bases in the middle. The CDR3 runs 15 residues. CDR3 amino acids: CASSLMASSYNEQFF. The CDR3 DNA is TGTGCCAGCAGCTTAATGGCAAGCTCCTACAATGAGCAGTTCTTC.

The chain is built from TRBV5-4 and TRBJ1-2, with TRBD1 as a possible D gene (5 bases). Germline V lookup: CDR1 SGHNT, CDR2 YYREEE (reference sequence). CDR3 length: 13 amino acids. Between the trimmed V and J ends, which lost 3 bases and 1 base, there was a span of 7 bases. CDR3 nucleotide sequence: TGTGCCAGCAGCTCCGACAGTAACTATGGCTACACCTTC. Translation: CASSSDSNYGYTF.

The chain employs TRBV11-2 and TRBJ1-5; D perhaps matches TRBD1 (5 bases). Per the germline V gene, CDR1 is SGHAT and CDR2 is FQNNGV. The CDR3 length is 17 residues. With 0 bases removed from V and 2 bases from J, the gap between germline ends came to 14 bases. The CDR3 region is CASSLDVSGRGNQPQHF. CDR3 bases: TGTGCCAGCAGCTTAGATGTGTCCGGCAGGGGCAATCAGCCCCAGCATTTT.

This clone was seen only once. The V and J genes are TRBV9 and TRBJ2-3; the match to TRBD2 covers 9 bases. V dropped 3 bases and J dropped 9; count of bases not matched to a gene: 14. The CDR3 sequence is 16 residues long. Germline-derived CDR1 and CDR2 are SGDLS and YYNGEE. CDR3 in amino acids: CASSARTSALPGTQYF. CDR3 in DNA: TGTGCCAGCAGCGCCCGGACTAGCGCCCTGCCGGGGACGCAGTATTTT.

The rearrangement joins TRBV29-1 to TRBJ1-2; tentative D call: TRBD1 (5 bases). Germline V CDR1 and CDR2: SQVTM, ANQGSEA. The CDR3 has 12 amino acids. Trimming pared 3 bases from V and 7 bases from J, leaving 12 bases between. Here the CDR3 DNA reads TGCAGCGTTGACCCAGGGAAGTGTGGCTACACCTTC. Translating it yields CSVDPGKCGYTF. Using reference TRBV29-1 and TRBJ1-2 for the parts outside the CDR3, the full variable domain is SAVISQKPSRDICQRGTSLTIQCQVDSQVTMMFWYRQQPGQSLTLIATANQGSEATYESGFVIDKFPISRPNLTFSTLTVSNMSPEDSSIYLCSVDPGKCGYTFGSGTRLTVV.

The V call is TRBV7-2, the J call TRBJ2-7; 9 nucleotides line up with TRBD2. With 2 bases clipped from V and 4 bases from J, the junction kept 6 bases outside the gene matches. The CDR3 extends over 15 amino acids. In germline, CDR1 is SGHTA, CDR2 FQGNSA. The CDR3 DNA sequence: TGTGCCAGCAGCTTAATGTCTAGCGGGGAATACGAGCAGTACTTC. It encodes CASSLMSSGEYEQYF.

This chain uses TRBV7-8 with TRBJ2-5; D may be TRBD1 (5 bases). CDR1 SGHVS and CDR2 FQNEAQ come from the germline V gene. The CDR3 totals 15 residues. V lost 2 bases and J 5 bases, leaving 15 bases between the germline ends. This chain's CDR3 is CASSLRGFPQETQYF. CDR3 DNA: TGTGCCAGCAGCTTAAGGGGTTTCCCCCAGGAGACCCAGTACTTC.

V is TRBV5-1 and J is TRBJ2-2; 9 bases match TRBD2. The length of the CDR3 is 16 residues. J was trimmed by 0 bases and V by 4 bases; bases with no gene match: 4. CDR1 and CDR2 from the germline V gene are SGHRS and YFSETQ. CDR3 in amino acids: CASSPRTSANTGELFF. CDR3 bases: TGCGCCAGCAGCCCTAGGACTAGCGCGAACACCGGGGAGCTGTTTTTT.

This chain connects TRBV6-2 or TRBV6-3 to TRBJ1-3; no reliable D call. Germline V gene data show CDR1 as MNHEY and CDR2 as SVGEGT. The V end lost 5 bases, the J end lost 0 bases, and 11 bases lay between the germline ends. The CDR3 loop spans 15 amino acids. CDR3 in amino acids: CASSTRSTSGNTIYF. The CDR3 coding sequence is TGTGCCAGCAGTACCAGGTCCACCTCTGGAAACACCATATATTTT.

The gene calls are TRBV5-1 and TRBJ1-2; D is perhaps TRBD1 (6 bases). V dropped 3 bases and J dropped 6 bases, with 15 bases sitting between them. CDR1 and CDR2 (germline): SGHRS, YFSETQ. The CDR3 has 14 amino acids. CDR3 in DNA: TGCGCCAGCAGCTCCTTACAGGGATGGGATGGCTACACCTTC. This sequence encodes CASSSLQGWDGYTF.

The chain recombines TRBV28 with TRBJ1-4; 7 nucleotides line up with TRBD1. V gave up 5 bases and J gave up 4 bases; unmatched junction bases: 10. This CDR3 is built from 16 residues. Germline values: CDR1 MDHEN, CDR2 SYDVKM. CDR3 bases: TGTGCCAGCAGTCTTAGTTTTGGGACAGTTAATGAAAAACTGTTTTTT. It specifies CASSLSFGTVNEKLFF.

The chain joins TRBV4-2 to TRBJ1-1; 9 nucleotides line up with TRBD1. CDR1 and CDR2 from the germline V gene are LGHNA and YNFKEQ. V lost 0 bases to trimming and J lost 0 bases; unmatched junction nucleotides: 8. The CDR3 contains 18 residues. Here the CDR3 reads CASSQDPPDRGVNTEAFF. The CDR3 DNA is TGTGCCAGCAGCCAAGATCCCCCGGACAGGGGAGTGAACACTGAAGCTTTCTTT.

V gene TRBV6-5 combines with J gene TRBJ1-2; perhaps TRBD1 as D (5 bases). The CDR3 extends over 14 amino acids. Germline loops: CDR1 MNHEY, CDR2 SVGAGI. The V end lost 2 bases, the J end lost 6 bases, and 13 bases lay between the germline ends. This CDR3 is CASSYPQAVNGYTF. For the CDR3, the DNA is TGTGCCAGCAGTTACCCACAGGCTGTAAATGGCTACACCTTC.

This chain uses TRBV20-1 with TRBJ1-1; TRBD1 might be the D (6 bases). The CDR3 runs to 14 residues. CDR1 is DFQATT and CDR2 is SNEGSKA in the germline V gene (reference sequence). Trimming left V 3 bases short and J 3 bases short, with 14 bases between. CDR3 protein: CSASRGSFDTEAFF. CDR3 nucleotide sequence: TGCAGTGCTAGTAGGGGGAGCTTTGACACTGAAGCTTTCTTT.